The source of this T cell receptor (beta chain) is a study of vaccination and CD4 T cells after COVID-19. The overall study: The makeup of the convalescents was six males and four females, two of them Hispanic. Either a CEFX pool, an HIV-1 Nef pool, or no peptide was added to control cultures. Study outcomes and limitations: In convalescent patients, 304 of 307 vaccine-specific clones were spike mono-reactive.

Of note for this clonotype: What it recognizes is unknown.

The CDR3 has 15 amino acids. Looked up from germline, CDR1 is LGHNA and CDR2 is YSLEER. The V segment lost 3 bases and the J segment 3 bases; nucleotides outside the gene matches: 6. The Oncomine TCR Beta short-read assay was what sequenced the DNA obtained from cultured CD4+ T cells. TCRdb passed the PCR reads through MiXCR, listing each CDR3 protein once. The sample carries 15,000 to 20,000 distinct CDR3 sequences, less than 60% recorded once. Stated treatment: roughly nine-day PBMC culture with coronavirus spike peptide pools or control peptides (ViraFEST assay). The sequenced material came from CD4+ T cells from blood, cultured in vitro. This receptor was identified in a human donor who had recovered from COVID-19. V usage is TRBV4-3 and J usage is TRBJ2-7, with 9 nucleotides matching TRBD1. Here the CDR3 DNA reads TGCGCCAGCAGCCAGACCGGGACAGGGTTCTACGAGCAGTACTTC. Its translation is CASSQTGTGFYEQYF.